This paragraph reports one T cell receptor beta chain. Antigen unknown. Repertoires were generated with immunoSEQ multiplex PCR, while TCRdb's copy carries only in-frame clones and drops some. The sample has over 90,000 clones, approximately 93% seen once. The data were taken from a study of OX40 agonist ivuxolimab in advanced cancers. The wider study: A history of anti-PD-1, anti-PD-L1 or anti-CTLA-4 therapy was acceptable, and roughly 40% had some. Three patients, one with hepatocellular carcinoma and two with cutaneous melanoma, achieved partial responses. Notes on the study in general: On average, CD8+ T cells had more expanded clones than CD4+. In the 0.1 to 3.0 mg/kg range, CD4+ and CD8+ blood T cells had expanded clonally by week 6.

Looked up from germline, CDR1 is MNHNS and CDR2 is SASEGT. There are 14 residues in the CDR3. The V gene lost 4 bases and the J gene lost 3 bases, with 12 bases spanning the gap. The TCR originated in an adult with an advanced solid tumor such as melanoma, head and neck, liver or kidney cancer. Sequencing used CD4+ or CD8+ T cells sorted from blood, obtained in a trial of the OX40 agonist ivuxolimab. V and J are TRBV6-1 and TRBJ1-1; TRBD1 is a possible D gene (6 bases). Here the CDR3 reads CASSGWGADTEAFF. In DNA form, the CDR3 reads TGTGCCAGCAGTGGGTGGGGGGCGGACACTGAAGCTTTCTTT.